Listed below are T cell receptor beta chains from one sample, sequenced in a study of blood T cell repertoires in COVID-19. Profiling relied on immunoSEQ multiplex PCR, and the TCRdb table lists in-frame clones only, not all of them. The sample consists of about 150,000 clones, around 80% of them appearing once. The sample was peripheral blood. The receptors were gathered from a woman aged 50 to 60 with acute or convalescent COVID-19. CDR3s include the opening cysteine and the closing phenylalanine or tryptophan. Fields, in order: V gene, J gene, CDR3 protein.

TRBV19	TRBJ2-5	CASSIPKTGIETQYF
TRBV4-2	TRBJ2-5	CASSRNVQGTNQETQYF
TRBV19	TRBJ2-2	CATGHLNTGELFF
TRBV7-9	TRBJ2-7	CASSFEETYEQYF
TRBV12-3/TRBV12-4	TRBJ1-2	CASTNRGRGGYTF
TRBV7-3	TRBJ1-4	CASSSGLSDNEKLFF
TRBV29-1	TRBJ2-3	CSGSGDTQYF
TRBV4-3	TRBJ1-4	CASSPDRVEKLFF
TRBV9	TRBJ1-1	CASSVARNTEAFF
TRBV28	TRBJ2-7	CASSSGGTAYEQYF
TRBV6-5	TRBJ2-1	CASKPGTVNNEQFF
TRBV29-1	TRBJ1-1	CSVGRTDYEAFF
TRBV6-5	TRBJ1-1	CASRAGQVTEAFF
TRBV3-1/TRBV3-2	TRBJ1-4	CASSQSGGGADEKLFF
TRBV11-3	TRBJ2-3	CASSSAPGARDTQYF
TRBV5-1	TRBJ2-3	CASRSDRTKEYF
TRBV12-5	TRBJ1-1	CASGSSGRGITEAFF
TRBV6-5	TRBJ1-1	CASSYAQSEAFF
TRBV4-3	TRBJ2-7	CASSQDIGRDEQYF
TRBV7-9	TRBJ1-6	CASSEDSVNSPLHF
TRBV3-1/TRBV3-2	TRBJ2-7	CASSLRGQGSYEQYF
TRBV5-1	TRBJ1-2	CASSPFEGQNPTF
TRBV7-2	TRBJ2-2	CASSVPGTGSTGELFF
TRBV25-1	TRBJ1-1	CASREELNTEAFF
TRBV6-2/TRBV6-3	TRBJ1-2	CASSYYRVNGYTF
TRBV7-2	TRBJ2-1	CAVDRAASSYNEQFF
TRBV5-1	TRBJ2-3	CASSFRGTFSSTDTQYF
TRBV27	TRBJ1-4	CASSFLASGEKLFF